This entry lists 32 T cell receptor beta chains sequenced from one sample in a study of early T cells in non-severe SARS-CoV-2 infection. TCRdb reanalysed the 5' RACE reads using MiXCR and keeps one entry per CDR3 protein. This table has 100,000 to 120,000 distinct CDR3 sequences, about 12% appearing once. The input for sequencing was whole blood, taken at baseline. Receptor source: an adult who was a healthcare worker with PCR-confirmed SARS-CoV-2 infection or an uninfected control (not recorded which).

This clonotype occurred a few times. As DNA, the CDR3 is TGTGCCACCAGTGACAAAGTAAGCGGGAGTCCAGACGAGCAGTACTTC. It encodes CATSDKVSGSPDEQYF. The V gene is TRBV24-1, the J gene TRBJ2-7, with 8 bases that match TRBD2. The V gene's germline CDR1 is KGHDR and CDR2 SFDVKD. V shed 4 bases and J 5 bases; nucleotides not matched to a gene: 12. The CDR3 is 16 residues long.

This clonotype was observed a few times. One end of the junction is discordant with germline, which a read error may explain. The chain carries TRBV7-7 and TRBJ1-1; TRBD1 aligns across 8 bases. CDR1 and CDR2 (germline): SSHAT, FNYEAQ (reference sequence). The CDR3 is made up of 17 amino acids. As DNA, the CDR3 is TGTGCTAGCAGCGCAGCCCCCGGACAGGGCGGGAACACTGAAGCTTTCTTT. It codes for CASSAAPGQGGNTEAFF.

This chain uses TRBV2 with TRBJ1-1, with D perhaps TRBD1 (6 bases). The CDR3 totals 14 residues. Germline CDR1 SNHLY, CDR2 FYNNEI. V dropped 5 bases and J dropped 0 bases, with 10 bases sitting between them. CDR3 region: CASSQGHVNTEAFF. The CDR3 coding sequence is TGTGCCAGCAGTCAGGGGCATGTGAACACTGAAGCTTTCTTT.

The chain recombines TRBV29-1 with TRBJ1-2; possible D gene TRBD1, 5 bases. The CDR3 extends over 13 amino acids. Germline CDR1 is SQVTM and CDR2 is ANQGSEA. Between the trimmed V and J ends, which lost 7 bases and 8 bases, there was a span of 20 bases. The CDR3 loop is CSAPSSGTGGYTF. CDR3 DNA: TGCAGCGCTCCCTCTTCGGGGACGGGCGGCTACACCTTC.

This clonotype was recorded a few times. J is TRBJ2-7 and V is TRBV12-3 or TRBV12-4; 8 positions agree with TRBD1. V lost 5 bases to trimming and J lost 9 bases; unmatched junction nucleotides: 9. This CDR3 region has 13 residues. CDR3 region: CASSTNPDRGQYF. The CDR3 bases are TGTGCCAGCAGTACTAACCCCGACAGGGGGCAGTACTTC.

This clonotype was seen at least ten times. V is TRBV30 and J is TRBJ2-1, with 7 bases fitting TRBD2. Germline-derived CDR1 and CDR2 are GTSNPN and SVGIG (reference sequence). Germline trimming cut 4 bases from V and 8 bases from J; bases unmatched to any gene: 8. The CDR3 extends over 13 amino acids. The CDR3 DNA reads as TGTGCCTGGATAGAGGGGACTAAGGATGAGCAGTTCTTC. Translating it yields CAWIEGTKDEQFF.

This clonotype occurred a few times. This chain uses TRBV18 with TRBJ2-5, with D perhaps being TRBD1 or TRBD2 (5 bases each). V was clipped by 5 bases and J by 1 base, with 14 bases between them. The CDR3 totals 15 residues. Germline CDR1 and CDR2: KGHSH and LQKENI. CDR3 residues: CASSAEGRFQETQYF. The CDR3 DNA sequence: TGTGCCAGCTCAGCCGAGGGACGGTTCCAAGAGACCCAGTACTTC.

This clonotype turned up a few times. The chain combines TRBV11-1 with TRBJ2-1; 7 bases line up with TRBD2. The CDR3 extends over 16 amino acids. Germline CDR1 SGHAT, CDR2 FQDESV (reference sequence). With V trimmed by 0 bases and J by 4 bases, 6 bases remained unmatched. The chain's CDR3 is CASSLAGLAEYNEQFF. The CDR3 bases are TGTGCCAGCAGCTTAGCGGGTCTAGCGGAATACAATGAGCAGTTCTTC.

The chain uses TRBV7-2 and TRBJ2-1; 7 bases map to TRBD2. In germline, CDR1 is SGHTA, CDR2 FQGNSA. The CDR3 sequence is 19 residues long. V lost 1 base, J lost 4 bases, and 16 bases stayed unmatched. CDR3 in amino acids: CASSLGSWRERGVYNEQFF. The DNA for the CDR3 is TGTGCCAGCAGCTTAGGATCTTGGCGGGAGAGAGGGGTTTACAATGAGCAGTTCTTC.

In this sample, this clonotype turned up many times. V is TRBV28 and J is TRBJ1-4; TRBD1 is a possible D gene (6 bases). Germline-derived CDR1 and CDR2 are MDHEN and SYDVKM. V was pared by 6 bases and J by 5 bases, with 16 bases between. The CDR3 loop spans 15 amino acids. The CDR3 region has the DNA TGTGCCAGCAGCTCCCCGGGACAACCGAATGAAAAACTGTTTTTT. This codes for CASSSPGQPNEKLFF.

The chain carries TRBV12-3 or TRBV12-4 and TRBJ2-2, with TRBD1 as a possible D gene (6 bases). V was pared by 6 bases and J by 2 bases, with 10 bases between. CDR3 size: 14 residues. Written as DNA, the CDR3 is TGTGCCAGCAGACAGGGAATTAACACCGGGGAGCTGTTTTTT. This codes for CASRQGINTGELFF.

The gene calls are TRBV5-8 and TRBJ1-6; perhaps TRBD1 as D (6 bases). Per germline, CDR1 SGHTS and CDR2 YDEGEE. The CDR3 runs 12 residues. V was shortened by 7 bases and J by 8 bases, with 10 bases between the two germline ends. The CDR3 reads CASPRGHSPLHF. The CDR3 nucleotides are TGTGCCAGCCCGCGGGGGCATTCACCCCTCCACTTT.

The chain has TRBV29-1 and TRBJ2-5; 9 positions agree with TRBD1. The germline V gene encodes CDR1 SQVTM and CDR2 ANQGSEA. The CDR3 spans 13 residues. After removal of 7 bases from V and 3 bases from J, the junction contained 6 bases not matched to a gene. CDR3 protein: CSAWDRAEETQYF. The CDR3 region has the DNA TGCAGCGCATGGGACAGGGCCGAAGAGACCCAGTACTTC.

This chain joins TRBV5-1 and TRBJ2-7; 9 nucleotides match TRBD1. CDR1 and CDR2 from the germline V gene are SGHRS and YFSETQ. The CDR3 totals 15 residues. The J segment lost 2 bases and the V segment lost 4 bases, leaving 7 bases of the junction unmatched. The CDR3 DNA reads TGCGCCAGCAGCCCCGGGACAGGGAAGGCCTACGAGCAGTACTTC. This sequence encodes CASSPGTGKAYEQYF.

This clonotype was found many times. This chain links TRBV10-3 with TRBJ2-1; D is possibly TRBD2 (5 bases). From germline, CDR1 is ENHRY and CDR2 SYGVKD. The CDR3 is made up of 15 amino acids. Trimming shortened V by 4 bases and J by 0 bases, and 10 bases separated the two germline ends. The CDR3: CAISGVGSSYNEQFF. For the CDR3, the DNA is TGTGCCATCAGTGGAGTGGGGAGCTCCTACAATGAGCAGTTCTTC.

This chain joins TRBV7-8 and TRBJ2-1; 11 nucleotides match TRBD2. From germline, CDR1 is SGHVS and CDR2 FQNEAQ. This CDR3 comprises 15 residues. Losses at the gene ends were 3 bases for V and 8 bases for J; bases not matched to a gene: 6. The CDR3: CASSFSGRAGDEQFF. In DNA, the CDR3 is TGTGCCAGCAGCTTTAGCGGGAGGGCCGGAGATGAGCAGTTCTTC.

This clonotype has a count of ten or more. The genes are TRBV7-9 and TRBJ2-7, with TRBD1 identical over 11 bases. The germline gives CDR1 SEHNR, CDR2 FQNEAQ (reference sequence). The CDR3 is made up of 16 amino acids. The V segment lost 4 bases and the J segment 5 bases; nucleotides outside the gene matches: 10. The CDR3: CASSSGTGQGVNEQYF. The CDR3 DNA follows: TGTGCCAGCAGCTCCGGGACGGGACAGGGGGTAAACGAGCAGTACTTC.

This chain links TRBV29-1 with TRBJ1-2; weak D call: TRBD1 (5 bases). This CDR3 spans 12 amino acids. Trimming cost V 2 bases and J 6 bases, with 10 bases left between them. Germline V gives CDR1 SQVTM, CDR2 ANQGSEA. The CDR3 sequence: CSVERGADGYTF. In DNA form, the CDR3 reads TGCAGCGTTGAACGAGGGGCGGATGGCTACACCTTC. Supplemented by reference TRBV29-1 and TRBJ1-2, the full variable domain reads SAVISQKPSRDICQRGTSLTIQCQVDSQVTMMFWYRQQPGQSLTLIATANQGSEATYESGFVIDKFPISRPNLTFSTLTVSNMSPEDSSIYLCSVERGADGYTFGSGTRLTVV.

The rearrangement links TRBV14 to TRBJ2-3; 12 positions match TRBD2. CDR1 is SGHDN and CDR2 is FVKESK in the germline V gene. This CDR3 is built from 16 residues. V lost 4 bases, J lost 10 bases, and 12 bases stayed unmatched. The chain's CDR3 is CASSPSGLAGSWAQYF. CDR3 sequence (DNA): TGTGCCAGCAGCCCATCGGGACTAGCGGGCTCCTGGGCGCAGTATTTT.

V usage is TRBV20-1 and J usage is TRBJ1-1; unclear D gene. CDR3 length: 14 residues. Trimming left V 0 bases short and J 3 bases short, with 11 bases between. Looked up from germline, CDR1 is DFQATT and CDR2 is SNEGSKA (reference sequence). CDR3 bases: TGCAGTGCTAGAGACCCGACTCCTGACACTGAAGCTTTCTTT. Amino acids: CSARDPTPDTEAFF.

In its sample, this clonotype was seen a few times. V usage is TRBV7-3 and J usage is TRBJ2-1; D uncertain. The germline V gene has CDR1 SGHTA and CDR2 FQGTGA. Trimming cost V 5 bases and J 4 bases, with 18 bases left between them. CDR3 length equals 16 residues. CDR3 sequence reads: CASSPSHDRIYNEQFF. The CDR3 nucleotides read TGTGCCAGCAGCCCCAGTCATGATCGTATTTACAATGAGCAGTTCTTC.

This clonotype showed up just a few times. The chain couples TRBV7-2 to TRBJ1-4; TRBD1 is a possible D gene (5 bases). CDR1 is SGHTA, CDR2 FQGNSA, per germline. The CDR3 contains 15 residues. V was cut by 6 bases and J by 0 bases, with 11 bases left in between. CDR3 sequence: CASRADRATNEKLFF. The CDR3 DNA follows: TGTGCCAGCAGGGCCGACAGAGCAACTAATGAAAAACTGTTTTTT.

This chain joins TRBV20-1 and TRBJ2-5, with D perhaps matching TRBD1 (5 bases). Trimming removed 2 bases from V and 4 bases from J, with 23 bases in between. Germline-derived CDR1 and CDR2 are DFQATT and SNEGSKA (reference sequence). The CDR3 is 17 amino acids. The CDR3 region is CSARSYAKWGQLETQYF. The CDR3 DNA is TGCAGTGCTAGAAGCTACGCCAAATGGGGCCAATTAGAGACCCAGTACTTC.

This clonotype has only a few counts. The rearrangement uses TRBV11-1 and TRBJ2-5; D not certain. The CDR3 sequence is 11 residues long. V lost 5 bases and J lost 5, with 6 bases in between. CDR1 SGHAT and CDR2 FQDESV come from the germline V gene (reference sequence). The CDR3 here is CASSQHETQYF. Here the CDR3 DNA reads TGTGCCAGCAGCCAACATGAGACCCAGTACTTC.

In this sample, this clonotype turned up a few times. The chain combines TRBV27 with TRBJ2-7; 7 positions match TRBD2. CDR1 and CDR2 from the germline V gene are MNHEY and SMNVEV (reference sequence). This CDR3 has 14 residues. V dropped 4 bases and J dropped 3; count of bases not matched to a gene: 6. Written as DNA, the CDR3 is TGTGCCAGCAGTTCTTACGGGGAGGGCTACGAGCAGTACTTC. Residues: CASSSYGEGYEQYF.

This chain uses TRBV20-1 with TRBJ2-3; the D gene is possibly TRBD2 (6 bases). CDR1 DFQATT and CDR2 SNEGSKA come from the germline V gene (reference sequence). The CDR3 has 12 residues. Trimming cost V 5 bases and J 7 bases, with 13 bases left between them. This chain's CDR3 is CSAVPGLHTQYF. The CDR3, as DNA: TGCAGTGCTGTACCGGGACTTCATACGCAGTATTTT.

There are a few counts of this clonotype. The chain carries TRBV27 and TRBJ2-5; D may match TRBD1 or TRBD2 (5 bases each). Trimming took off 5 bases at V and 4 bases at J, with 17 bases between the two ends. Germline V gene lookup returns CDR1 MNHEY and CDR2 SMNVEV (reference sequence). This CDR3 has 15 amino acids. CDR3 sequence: CASSPGTARLETQYF. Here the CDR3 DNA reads TGTGCCAGCAGTCCAGGGACCGCCAGGTTAGAGACCCAGTACTTC.

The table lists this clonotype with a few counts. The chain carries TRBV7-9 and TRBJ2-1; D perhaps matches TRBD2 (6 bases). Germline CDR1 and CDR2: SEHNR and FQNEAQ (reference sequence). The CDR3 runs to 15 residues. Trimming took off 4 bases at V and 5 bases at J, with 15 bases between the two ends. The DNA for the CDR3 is TGTGCCAGCAGCTCCTGGAGGGACCGCCACAATGAGCAGTTCTTC. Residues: CASSSWRDRHNEQFF. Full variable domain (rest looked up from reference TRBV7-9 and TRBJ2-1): DTGVSQNPRHKITKRGQNVTFRCDPISEHNRLYWYRQTLGQGPEFLTYFQNEAQLEKSRLLSDRFSAERPKGSFSTLEIQRTEQGDSAMYLCASSSWRDRHNEQFFGPGTRLTVL.

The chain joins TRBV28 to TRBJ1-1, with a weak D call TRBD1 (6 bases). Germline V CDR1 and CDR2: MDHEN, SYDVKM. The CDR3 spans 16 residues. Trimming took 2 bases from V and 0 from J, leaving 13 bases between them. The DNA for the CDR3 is TGTGCCAGCAGTTTAAGGAGACAGGTTATGAACACTGAAGCTTTCTTT. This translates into CASSLRRQVMNTEAFF.

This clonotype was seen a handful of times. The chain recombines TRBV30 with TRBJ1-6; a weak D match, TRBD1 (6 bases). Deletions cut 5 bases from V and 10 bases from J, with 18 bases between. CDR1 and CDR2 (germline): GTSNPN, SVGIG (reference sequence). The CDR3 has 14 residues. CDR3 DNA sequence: TGTGCCTGGTCGCGGACCAGGGGTCTCTCACCCCTCCACTTT. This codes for CAWSRTRGLSPLHF.

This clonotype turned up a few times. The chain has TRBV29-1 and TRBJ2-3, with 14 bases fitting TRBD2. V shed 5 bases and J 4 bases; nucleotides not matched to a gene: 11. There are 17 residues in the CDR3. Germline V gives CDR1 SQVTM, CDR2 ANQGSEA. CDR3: CSVSGLAGGPPPDTQYF. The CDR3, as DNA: TGCAGCGTTAGCGGACTAGCGGGAGGTCCCCCCCCAGATACGCAGTATTTT.

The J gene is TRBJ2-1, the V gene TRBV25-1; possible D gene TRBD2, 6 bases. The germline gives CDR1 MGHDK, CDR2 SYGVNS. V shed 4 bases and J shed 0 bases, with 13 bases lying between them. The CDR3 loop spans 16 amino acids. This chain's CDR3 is CASSGAGTGSYNEQFF. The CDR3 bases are TGTGCCAGCAGTGGCGCGGGGACTGGCTCCTACAATGAGCAGTTCTTC.